The 10 T cell receptor beta chains in this list originate from one sample, sequenced in a study of cytomegalovirus exposure and HLA in healthy donors (dated 2017 in TCRdb). The library was built by means of the immunoSEQ multiplex PCR assay. For the multiplex PCR, a mixture combining 60 forward primers for TCR Vbeta segments and 13 reverse primers for TCR Jbeta segments was used. The immuneACCESS repertoire file appears here via TCRdb, limited to in-frame rearrangements. These files lack a portion of the clones; in checked studies, under half of the deficit traces to unresolved V genes, and the cause of the others is not known. The sample table holds 99,000 or so clones, of which over 60% were seen once. About 7.5% of the sample belongs to the ten largest clones. Material: PBMCs. The receptors stem from a man aged 40-50 years in good health and CMV-seropositive.

The V and J genes are TRBV9 and TRBJ2-7; D ambiguous. This CDR3 region has 13 residues. Germline-derived CDR1 and CDR2 are SGDLS and YYNGEE. The V end was cut by 5 bases, the J end by 0 bases, with 9 bases between. The CDR3: CASRGDSSYEQYF. The DNA of the CDR3 is TGTGCCAGCAGGGGTGACTCCTCCTACGAGCAGTACTTC.

This chain links TRBV18 with TRBJ1-5; D uncertain. The germline V and J ends were trimmed by 6 bases and 3 bases, with 9 bases remaining between them. Germline V gene data show CDR1 as KGHSH and CDR2 as LQKENI. This CDR3 has 13 amino acids. Written as DNA, the CDR3 is TGTGCCAGCTCCCTAGAAGTCAATCAGCCCCAGCATTTT. It translates to CASSLEVNQPQHF.

The J gene is TRBJ2-3, the V gene TRBV5-1; 7 bases are shared with TRBD2. V was clipped by 0 bases and J by 3 bases; unmatched bases: 13. Germline CDR1 reads SGHRS; CDR2 reads YFSETQ. The CDR3 spans 18 residues. The CDR3 is CASSLEGGAGVGTDTQYF. CDR3 coding DNA: TGCGCCAGCAGCTTGGAAGGCGGCGCGGGAGTCGGGACAGATACGCAGTATTTT.

This clone was counted a few times. The chain uses TRBV2 and TRBJ1-6, with TRBD1 matching over 7 bases. With 6 bases clipped from V and 8 bases from J, the junction kept 13 bases outside the gene matches. The CDR3 has 16 amino acids. Germline V CDR1 and CDR2: SNHLY, FYNNEI. The CDR3: CASRRDRGWVDSPLHF. The CDR3 DNA sequence: TGTGCCAGCAGGCGGGACAGAGGTTGGGTTGATTCACCCCTCCACTTT.

The CDR3 loop reads CASSQLAGVGNEQYF. In DNA form, the CDR3 reads TGCGCCAGCAGCCAACTAGCGGGAGTAGGCAACGAGCAGTACTTC. V is TRBV4-3 and J is TRBJ2-7, with TRBD2 matching over 10 bases. The germline gives CDR1 LGHNA, CDR2 YSLEER. The CDR3 spans 15 residues. V lost 2 bases, J lost 5 bases, and 6 bases stayed unmatched.

Only a few counts were recorded for this clone. This rearrangement joins TRBV27 to TRBJ2-1, with D maybe TRBD1 (5 bases). The V end was cut by 2 bases, the J end by 2 bases, with 7 bases between. CDR1 is MNHEY and CDR2 is SMNVEV in the germline V gene (reference sequence). This CDR3 region has 14 residues. The CDR3 is CASSLVRAYNEQFF. CDR3 bases: TGTGCCAGCAGTTTAGTCAGGGCCTACAATGAGCAGTTCTTC.

This clone was seen a few times. V usage is TRBV28 and J usage is TRBJ1-2, with D possibly TRBD1 on 5 matching bases. Trimming stripped 4 bases from V and 1 base from J, with 13 bases between. This CDR3 is built from 15 residues. Germline CDR1 is MDHEN and CDR2 is SYDVKM. CDR3 in amino acids: CASSSQAGGNYGYTF. Written as DNA, the CDR3 is TGTGCCAGCAGTTCACAGGCGGGGGGTAACTATGGCTACACCTTC.

The rearrangement joins TRBV5-1 to TRBJ2-7, with D possibly TRBD2 on 6 matching bases. Germline lookup yields CDR1 SGHRS and CDR2 YFSETQ. This CDR3 is 14 amino acids long. V lost 0 bases and J 3 bases, leaving 10 bases between the germline ends. CDR3 residues: CASSLGLGSYEQYF. The CDR3 bases are TGCGCCAGCAGCTTGGGGCTCGGGAGCTACGAGCAGTACTTC.

The chain recombines TRBV10-3 with TRBJ2-2, with D perhaps TRBD1 (5 bases). With 3 bases removed from V and 6 bases from J, the gap between germline ends came to 14 bases. In germline, CDR1 is ENHRY, CDR2 SYGVKD. The CDR3 runs 15 residues. As DNA, the CDR3 is TGTGCCATCAGTGAAGGGGATATTGGGGCCGGGGAGCTGTTTTTT. As protein: CAISEGDIGAGELFF.

The V call is TRBV5-6, the J call TRBJ2-7, with D possibly matching TRBD1 (5 bases). Trimming removed 4 bases at V and 2 bases at J, with 16 bases between. The germline CDR1 and CDR2 sequences are SGHDT and YYEEEE. This CDR3 is built from 15 residues. The CDR3 is CASSPWTRPAYEQYF. DNA for the CDR3: TGTGCCAGCAGCCCATGGACACGGCCGGCCTACGAGCAGTACTTC. Looking up the rest from reference TRBV5-6 and TRBJ2-7 gives the full variable domain: DAGVTQSPTHLIKTRGQQVTLRCSPKSGHDTVSWYQQALGQGPQFIFQYYEEEERQRGNFPDRFSGHQFPNYSSELNVNALLLGDSALYLCASSPWTRPAYEQYFGPGTRLTVT.